This TCR beta chain was obtained from a study of blood T cell repertoires in COVID-19. This clone occurred a few times. CDR1 is MNHEY, CDR2 SVGAGI, per germline. Deletions cut 6 bases from V and 1 base from J, with 9 bases between. The CDR3 spans 13 residues. Original analysis: Cell counts per sample came from amplifying reference gene primers. Some clones are missing from TCRdb's copy, which holds only in-frame ones; the method was immunoSEQ multiplex PCR. V and J calls and clone size come straight from that table; D and trimming were deduced from the DNA. Found here are 110,000 or so clones, roughly four fifths of them singletons; the top ten hold 12%.

This clonotype was obtained from a human donor in a cohort sampled during active COVID-19. Sequenced material: peripheral blood. The chain employs TRBV6-5 and TRBJ1-1; D gene uncertain. CDR3: CASSRDKNTEAFF. The CDR3 nucleotides are TGTGCCAGCAGCCGCGACAAGAACACTGAAGCTTTCTTT.